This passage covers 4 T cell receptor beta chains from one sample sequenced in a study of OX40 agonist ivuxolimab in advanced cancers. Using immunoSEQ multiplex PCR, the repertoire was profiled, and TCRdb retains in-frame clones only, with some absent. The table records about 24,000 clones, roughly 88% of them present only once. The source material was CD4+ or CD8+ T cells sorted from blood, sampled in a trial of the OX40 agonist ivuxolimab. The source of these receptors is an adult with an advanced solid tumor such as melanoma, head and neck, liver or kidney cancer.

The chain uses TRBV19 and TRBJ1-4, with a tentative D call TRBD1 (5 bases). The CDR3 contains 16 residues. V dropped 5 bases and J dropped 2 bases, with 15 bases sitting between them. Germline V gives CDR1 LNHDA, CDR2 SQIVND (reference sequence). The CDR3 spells CASSLGGQGTNEKLFF. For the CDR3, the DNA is TGTGCCAGTAGTCTCGGCGGGCAGGGTACTAATGAAAAACTGTTTTTT.

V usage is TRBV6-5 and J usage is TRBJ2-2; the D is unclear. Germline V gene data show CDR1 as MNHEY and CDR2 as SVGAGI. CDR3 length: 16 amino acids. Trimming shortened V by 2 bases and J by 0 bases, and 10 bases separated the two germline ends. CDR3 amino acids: CASSYDGLANTGELFF. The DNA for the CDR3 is TGTGCCAGCAGTTACGACGGGCTCGCGAACACCGGGGAGCTGTTTTTT.

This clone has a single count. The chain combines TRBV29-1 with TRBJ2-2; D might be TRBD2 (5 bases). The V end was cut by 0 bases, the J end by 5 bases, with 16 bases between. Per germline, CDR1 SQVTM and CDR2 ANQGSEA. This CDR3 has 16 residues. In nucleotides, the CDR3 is TGCAGCGTTGAAGATTACGGGGAAGAAATAACCGGGGAGCTGTTTTTT. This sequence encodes CSVEDYGEEITGELFF.

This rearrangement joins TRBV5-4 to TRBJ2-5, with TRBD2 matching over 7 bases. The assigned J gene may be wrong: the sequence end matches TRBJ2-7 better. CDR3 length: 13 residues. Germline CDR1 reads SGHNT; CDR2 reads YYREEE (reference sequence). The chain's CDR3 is CASSLAGSYEQYF. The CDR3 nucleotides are TGTGCCAGCAGCTTAGCGGGATCCTACGAGCAGTACTTC.